This T cell receptor beta chain was found in a study of blood T cell repertoires in COVID-19. On the study more broadly: Nucleic acid was either cDNA or gDNA, and it came from T cells, B-cell-depleted T cells, or PBMCs.

The protocol was immunoSEQ multiplex PCR, while the TCRdb copy is restricted to in-frame clones and leaves out a portion. Of 200,000 or so clones in the sample, about four fifths were seen once. The receptor was derived from a middle-aged woman with acute COVID-19. The specimen sequenced was PBMCs or T cells enriched from blood (not recorded which).

The CDR3 region has the DNA TGTGCCAGCAGCCAGACTAGGGCTTTTTTCGAGCAGTACTTC. This translates into CASSQTRAFFEQYF. The chain is built from TRBV11-2 and TRBJ2-7; D perhaps matches TRBD2 (6 bases). V lost 5 bases and J 6 bases, leaving 17 bases between the germline ends. The CDR3 length is 14 residues. Germline values: CDR1 SGHAT, CDR2 FQNNGV.